A selection of T cell receptor beta chains follows, all from one sample in a study of molecular identifiers for immune sequencing clone quantification. In TCRdb, the PCR reads were re-called with MiXCR into one record per CDR3 protein. The table lists under 600,000 distinct CDR3 sequences, about a fifth of them singletons. Sequenced material: naive CD8+ T cells from blood, with Jurkat cell RNA spiked in. These TCRs come from a human donor in good health. Some libraries in this study had Jurkat cell RNA spiked in. The CDR3 runs from the conserved cysteine through the conserved F or W. A D gene is named only where the DNA matches it firmly. Part of the rows lack a size; the others show once, few, many or a class for expanded clones.

>TRBJ2-7|few|TRBD1|TRBV11-2
TGTGCCAGCAGCTCCGGGACAGGGGTTGACGAGCAGTACTTC
CASSSGTGVDEQYF
>TRBJ1-3|few|.|TRBV9
TGTGCCAGCAGCCTTTCCTACTCTGGAAACACCATATATTTT
CASSLSYSGNTIYF
>TRBJ1-1|.|.|TRBV11-2
TGTGCCAGCAGCTTAGTGCCGGCAGGGCTGAACACTGAAGCTTTCTTT
CASSLVPAGLNTEAFF
>TRBJ2-7|.|.|TRBV20-1
TGCAGTGCCATTACGGGCTCGGGGTCCTACGAGCAGTACTTC
CSAITGSGSYEQYF
>TRBJ1-1|few|.|TRBV12-3/TRBV12-4
TGTGCCAGCAGTTTAGCGTGGCCAGGGGCAGGGACTGAAGCTTTCTTT
CASSLAWPGAGTEAFF
>TRBJ1-5|many|.|TRBV4-1
TGCGCCAGCAGCCAAGTAGGGGCAGGAAATCAGCCCCAGCATTTT
CASSQVGAGNQPQHF
>TRBJ1-1|.|.|TRBV7-9
TGTGCCAGCGGCCCACTGGGGACTGAAGCTTTCTTT
CASGPLGTEAFF
>TRBJ2-7|few|TRBD2|TRBV19
TGTGCCAGTAGTTCCGGGACTAGCGGGTACTACGAGCAGTACTTC
CASSSGTSGYYEQYF
>TRBJ2-2|.|.|TRBV30
TGTGCCTGGAGAGCAGGGGGGGCGAACACCGGGGAGCTGTTTTTT
CAWRAGGANTGELFF
>TRBJ2-7|.|.|TRBV12-3/TRBV12-4
TGTGCCAGCAGTTTAGCCCCCTACGAGCAGTACTTC
CASSLAPYEQYF
>TRBJ2-7|few|TRBD1|TRBV7-9
TGTGCCACCACCAACCGGACAGGGGAAAACTACGAGCAGTACTTC
CATTNRTGENYEQYF
>TRBJ2-3|many|.|TRBV5-6
TGTGCCAGCAGCCCAACAAACGAGAACACAGATACGCAGTATTTT
CASSPTNENTDTQYF
>TRBJ2-7|.|.|TRBV19
TGTGCCAGTAGTATAGGTTCACAGGCGTCTACCTACGAGCAGTACTTC
CASSIGSQASTYEQYF
>TRBJ2-2|.|.|TRBV20-1
TGCAGTGCTCCGACCGGGGAGCTGTTTTTT
CSAPTGELFF
>TRBJ2-6|.|TRBD2|TRBV30
TGTGCCTGGCACGCGCTAGCGGGAGTTTCTGGGGCCAACGTCATGACTTTC
CAWHALAGVSGANVMTF
>TRBJ2-7|many|.|TRBV7-6
TGTGCCAGCAGCTCCCTAGGTCCCCACGAGCAGTACTTC
CASSSLGPHEQYF
>TRBJ2-7|.|.|TRBV30
TGTGCCTGGAGTAGCGCCGGCTGTGCCTACGAGCAGTACTTC
CAWSSAGCAYEQYF
>TRBJ1-1|.|.|TRBV11-2
TGTGCCAGCAGCCCCCCCAACCACCTTGAAGCTTTCTTT
CASSPPNHLEAFF
>TRBJ2-1|few|TRBD1|TRBV6-2/TRBV6-3
TGTGCCAGCAGTTCGCGATCGATAAGGACAGGTCCCAACAATGAGCAGTTCTTC
CASSSRSIRTGPNNEQFF
>TRBJ2-3|many|.|TRBV10-3
TGTGCCATCAGTGAGAGGGGGGACCCTGATACGCAGTATTTT
CAISERGDPDTQYF
>TRBJ1-5|many|.|TRBV4-3
TGCGCCAGCAGCCAAGACGGGACCAGGGAAAGCAATCAGCCCCAGCATTTT
CASSQDGTRESNQPQHF
>TRBJ1-1|many|.|TRBV7-2
TGTGCCAGCAGCTTAGGGGGGGAGTCTTTCTTT
CASSLGGESFF
>TRBJ1-3|many|.|TRBV6-5
TGTGCCAGCAGCCCTAACCCAATTGTCTCTGGAAACACCATATATTTT
CASSPNPIVSGNTIYF
>TRBJ1-2|many|TRBD1|TRBV5-6
TGTGCCAGCAGCTTGGAACAGGGGGCAAACTATGGCTACACCTTC
CASSLEQGANYGYTF
>TRBJ1-4|many|.|TRBV7-9
TGTGCTTCGGCGGAGATTAATGAAAAACTGTTTTTT
CASAEINEKLFF
>TRBJ1-5|.|TRBD1|TRBV27
TGTGCCAGCAGTTTATACGGGACAGGGGCGAGCCGGCCCCAGCATTTT
CASSLYGTGASRPQHF
>TRBJ2-2|many|.|TRBV30
TGTGCCTGGGTCCCACCGCGCGGGGAGCTGTTTTTT
CAWVPPRGELFF
>TRBJ2-3|.|.|TRBV13
TGTGCCAGCAGCTTAGGCCTGGGCAGTCCCACAGATACGCAGTATTTT
CASSLGLGSPTDTQYF
>TRBJ2-7|.|.|TRBV27
TGTGCCAGCACCCACCCTCTCGAGCGAGCCTATTACGAGCAGTACTTC
CASTHPLERAYYEQYF
>TRBJ2-5|.|.|TRBV12-3/TRBV12-4
TGTGCCAGCGTTGAGGGGGGTCCTGGGGAGACCCAGTACTTC
CASVEGGPGETQYF
>TRBJ2-7|.|TRBD2|TRBV4-3
TGCGCCAGCAGCCAAGATTTTTTCGGGCTAGCGGGAACCTACGAGCAGTACTTC
CASSQDFFGLAGTYEQYF
>TRBJ1-4|many|TRBD1|TRBV28
TGTGCCAGCAGACTACAGGGGTTGCATGGAAAAGGGGAAAAACTGTTTTTT
CASRLQGLHGKGEKLFF
>TRBJ2-7|many|.|TRBV6-5
TGTGCCAGCAGTTACGCCACTTGGGACTTAGGGGGGGGAAAGTCCTACGAGCAGTACTTC
CASSYATWDLGGGKSYEQYF
>TRBJ2-1|.|.|TRBV5-1
TGCGCCAGCAGCGCCTGTACAGGGTACAATGAGCAGTTCTTC
CASSACTGYNEQFF
>TRBJ2-1|.|.|TRBV27
TGTGCCAGCGGACTGCAGGGCGACCGCGATGAGCAGTTCTTC
CASGLQGDRDEQFF
>TRBJ1-1|many|.|TRBV6-5
TGTGCCAGCACCCAGAGGGTCAGGGAGGGTGTCGCGAACACTGAAGCTTTCTTT
CASTQRVREGVANTEAFF
>TRBJ2-7|.|TRBD1|TRBV6-1
TGTGCCAGCAGTGAACTTCGCGGCAGGGGGCCTTCCGAGCAGTACTTC
CASSELRGRGPSEQYF
>TRBJ1-1|few|.|TRBV19
TGTGCCAGTAGTATTTCAGGGGAATCAAACACTGAAGCTTTCTTT
CASSISGESNTEAFF
>TRBJ2-7|.|.|TRBV11-2
TGTGCCAGCAGCCAGTTTGCCTACGAGCAGTACTTC
CASSQFAYEQYF
>TRBJ2-7|few|TRBD1|TRBV12-3/TRBV12-4
TGTGCCATCGCCGGGACAGCGTACTACGAGCAGTACTTC
CAIAGTAYYEQYF
>TRBJ1-1|.|TRBD1|TRBV7-6
TGTGCCAGCAGCCCTCTCAACAGGGGCTCCAACACTGAAGCTTTCTTT
CASSPLNRGSNTEAFF
>TRBJ1-4|.|.|TRBV4-1
TGCGCCAGCAGCCATCGGGGGCCGGCGGGTGGAAAACTGTTTTTT
CASSHRGPAGGKLFF
>TRBJ2-1|few|.|TRBV4-3
TGCGCCAGCAGCCGAGACATCTACAATGAGCAGTTCTTC
CASSRDIYNEQFF
>TRBJ2-1|.|TRBD2|TRBV4-1
TGCGCCAGCAGCCAAATTAGCGGGGGGGCTTACAATGAGCAGTTCTTC
CASSQISGGAYNEQFF
>TRBJ2-7|.|TRBD1|TRBV4-3
TGCGCCAGCAGCCAAGATCTCTGGAGACAGGGGAGTGCCTACGAGCAGTACTTC
CASSQDLWRQGSAYEQYF
>TRBJ2-6|.|TRBD1|TRBV27
TGTGCCAGCAAACAGGGGTTGAGCTCTGGGGCCAACGTCCTGACTTTC
CASKQGLSSGANVLTF
>TRBJ2-1|.|TRBD2|TRBV28
TGTGCCAGCAGTTCAGGACTAGCGGTGGGCTCCTACAATGAGCAGTTCTTC
CASSSGLAVGSYNEQFF
>TRBJ2-7|few|TRBD2|TRBV29-1
TGCAGCGCCTTAAGTAGCGGGATCCCAAACGAGCAGTACTTC
CSALSSGIPNEQYF
>TRBJ1-5|few|.|TRBV7-8
TGTGCCAGCAGCTGGGGGAGGCTCGGGCAGCCCCAGCATTTT
CASSWGRLGQPQHF
>TRBJ2-2|.|.|TRBV6-1
TGCGCCGGCAGTGAAGTTTTTTTGGGACGGGGGAACACCGGGGAGCTGTTTTTT
CAGSEVFLGRGNTGELFF